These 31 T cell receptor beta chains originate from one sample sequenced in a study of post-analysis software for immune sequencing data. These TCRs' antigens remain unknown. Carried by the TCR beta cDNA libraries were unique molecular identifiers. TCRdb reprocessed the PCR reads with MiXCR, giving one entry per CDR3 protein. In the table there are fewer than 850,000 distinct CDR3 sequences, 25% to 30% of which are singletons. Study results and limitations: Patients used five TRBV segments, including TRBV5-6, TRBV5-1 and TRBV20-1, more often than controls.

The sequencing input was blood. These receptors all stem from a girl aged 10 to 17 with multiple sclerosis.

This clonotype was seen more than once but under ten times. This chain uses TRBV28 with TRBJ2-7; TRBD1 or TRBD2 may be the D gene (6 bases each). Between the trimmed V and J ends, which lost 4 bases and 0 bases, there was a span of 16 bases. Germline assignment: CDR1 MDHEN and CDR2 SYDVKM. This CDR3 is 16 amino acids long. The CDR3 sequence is CASSSLARGLSYEQYF. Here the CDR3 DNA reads TGTGCCAGCAGTTCCCTAGCCCGGGGGCTCTCCTACGAGCAGTACTTC.

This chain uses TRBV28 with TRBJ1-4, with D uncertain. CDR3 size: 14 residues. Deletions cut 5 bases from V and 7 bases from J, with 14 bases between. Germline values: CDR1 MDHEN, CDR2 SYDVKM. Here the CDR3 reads CASSPSTGSEKLFF. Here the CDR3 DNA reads TGTGCCAGCAGTCCCTCGACGGGGTCTGAAAAACTGTTTTTT.

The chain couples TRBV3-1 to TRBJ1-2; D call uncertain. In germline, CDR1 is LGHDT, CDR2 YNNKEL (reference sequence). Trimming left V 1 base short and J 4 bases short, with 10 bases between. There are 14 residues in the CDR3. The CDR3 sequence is CASSQAGSAYGYTF. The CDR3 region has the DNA TGTGCCAGCAGCCAAGCGGGCAGCGCCTATGGCTACACCTTC.

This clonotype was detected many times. The CDR3 spells CSASTLVGVETQYF. CDR3 sequence (DNA): TGCAGTGCTAGTACCCTAGTCGGGGTAGAGACCCAGTACTTC. The chain combines TRBV20-1 with TRBJ2-5, with D perhaps matching TRBD2 (5 bases). Germline lookup yields CDR1 DFQATT and CDR2 SNEGSKA (reference sequence). Trimming cost V 3 bases and J 4 bases, with 15 bases left between them. The length of the CDR3 is 14 residues.

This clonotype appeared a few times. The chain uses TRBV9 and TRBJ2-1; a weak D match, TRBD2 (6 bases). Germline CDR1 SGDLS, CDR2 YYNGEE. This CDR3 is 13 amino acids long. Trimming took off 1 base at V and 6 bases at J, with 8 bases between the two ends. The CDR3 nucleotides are TGTGCCAGCAGCGTATTCGGGGGCAATGAGCAGTTCTTC. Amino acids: CASSVFGGNEQFF. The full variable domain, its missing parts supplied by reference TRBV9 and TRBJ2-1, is DSGVTQTPKHLITATGQRVTLRCSPRSGDLSVYWYQQSLDQGLQFLIQYYNGEERAKGNILERFSAQQFPDLHSELNLSSLELGDSALYFCASSVFGGNEQFFGPGTRLTVL.

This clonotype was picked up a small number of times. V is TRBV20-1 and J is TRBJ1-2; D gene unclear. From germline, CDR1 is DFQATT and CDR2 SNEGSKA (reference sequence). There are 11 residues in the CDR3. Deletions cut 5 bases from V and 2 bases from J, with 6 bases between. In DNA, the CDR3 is TGCAGTGCTTTTTTCAACTATGGCTACACCTTC. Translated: CSAFFNYGYTF.

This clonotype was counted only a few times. The DNA for the CDR3 is TGTGCCAGCTCACCAACAGTTAGCACAGATACGCAGTATTTT. Its protein product is CASSPTVSTDTQYF. V usage is TRBV18 and J usage is TRBJ2-3; D is undetermined. V lost 2 bases, J lost 0 bases, and 6 bases lay in between. Germline V gene sequence: CDR1 KGHSH, CDR2 LQKENI. The CDR3 extends over 14 amino acids.

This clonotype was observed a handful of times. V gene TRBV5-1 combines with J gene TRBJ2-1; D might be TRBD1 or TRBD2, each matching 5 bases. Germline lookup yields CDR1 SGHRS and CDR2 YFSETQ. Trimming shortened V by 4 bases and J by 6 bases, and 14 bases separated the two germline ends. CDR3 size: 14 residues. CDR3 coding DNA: TGCGCCAGCAGCCCCCTGGGACGGGTCAATGAGCAGTTCTTC. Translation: CASSPLGRVNEQFF.

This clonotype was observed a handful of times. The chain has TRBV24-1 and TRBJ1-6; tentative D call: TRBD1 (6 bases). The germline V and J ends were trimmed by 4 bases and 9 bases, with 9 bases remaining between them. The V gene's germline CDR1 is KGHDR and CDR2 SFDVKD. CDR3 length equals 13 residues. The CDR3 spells CATSEARGSPLHF. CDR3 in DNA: TGTGCCACCAGTGAAGCCAGGGGTTCACCCCTCCACTTT.

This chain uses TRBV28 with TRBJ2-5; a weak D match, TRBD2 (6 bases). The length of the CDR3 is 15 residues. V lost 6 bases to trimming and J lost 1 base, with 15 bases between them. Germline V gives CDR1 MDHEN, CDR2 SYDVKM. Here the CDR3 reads CASSRERRVQETQYF. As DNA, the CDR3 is TGTGCCAGCAGCCGGGAGCGGCGGGTCCAAGAGACCCAGTACTTC.

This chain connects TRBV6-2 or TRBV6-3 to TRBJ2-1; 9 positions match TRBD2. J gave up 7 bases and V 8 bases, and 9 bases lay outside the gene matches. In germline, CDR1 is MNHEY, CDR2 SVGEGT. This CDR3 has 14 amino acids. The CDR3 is CASGSSGMSNEQFF. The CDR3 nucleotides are TGTGCCAGCGGGTCTAGCGGGATGTCGAATGAGCAGTTCTTC.

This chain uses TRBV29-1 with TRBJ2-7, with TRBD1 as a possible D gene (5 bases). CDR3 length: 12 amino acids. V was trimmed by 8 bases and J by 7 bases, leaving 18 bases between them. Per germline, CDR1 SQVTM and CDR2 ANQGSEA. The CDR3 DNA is TGCAGCTCTCGGACACCCTACAATGAGCAGTACTTC. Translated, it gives CSSRTPYNEQYF.

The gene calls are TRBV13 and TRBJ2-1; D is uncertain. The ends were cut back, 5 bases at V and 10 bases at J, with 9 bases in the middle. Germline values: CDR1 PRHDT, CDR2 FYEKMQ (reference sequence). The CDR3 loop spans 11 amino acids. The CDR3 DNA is TGTGCCAGCAGCCATAGGGTGGAGCAGTTCTTC. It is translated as CASSHRVEQFF.

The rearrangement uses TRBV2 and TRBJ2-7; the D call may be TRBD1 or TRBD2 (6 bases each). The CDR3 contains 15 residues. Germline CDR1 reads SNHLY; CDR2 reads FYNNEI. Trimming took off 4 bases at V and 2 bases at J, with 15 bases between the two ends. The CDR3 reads CASSAQEGGPYEQYF. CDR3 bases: TGTGCCAGCAGTGCCCAGGAGGGGGGCCCCTACGAGCAGTACTTC.

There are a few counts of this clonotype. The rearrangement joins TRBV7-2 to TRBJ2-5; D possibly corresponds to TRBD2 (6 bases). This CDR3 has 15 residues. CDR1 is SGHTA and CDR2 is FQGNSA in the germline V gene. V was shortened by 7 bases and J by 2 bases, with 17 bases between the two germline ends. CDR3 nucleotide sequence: TGTGCCAGCACCTCCTTGGGGACTTCACAAGAGACCCAGTACTTC. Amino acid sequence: CASTSLGTSQETQYF. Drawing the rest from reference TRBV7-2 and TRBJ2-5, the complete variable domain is GAGVSQSPSNKVTEKGKDVELRCDPISGHTALYWYRQSLGQGLEFLIYFQGNSAPDKSGLPSDRFSAERTGGSVSTLTIQRTQQEDSAVYLCASTSLGTSQETQYFGPGTRLLVL.

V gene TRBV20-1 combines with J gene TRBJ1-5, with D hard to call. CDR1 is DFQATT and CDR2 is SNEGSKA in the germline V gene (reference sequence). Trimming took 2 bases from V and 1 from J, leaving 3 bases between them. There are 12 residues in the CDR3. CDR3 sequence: CSARMSNQPQHF. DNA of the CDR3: TGCAGTGCTAGAATGAGCAATCAGCCCCAGCATTTT.

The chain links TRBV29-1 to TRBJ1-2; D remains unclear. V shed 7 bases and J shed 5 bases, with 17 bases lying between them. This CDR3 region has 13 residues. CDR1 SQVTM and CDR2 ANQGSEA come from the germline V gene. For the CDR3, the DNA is TGCAGCGACTACGGAGAAATTGGATATGGCTACACCTTC. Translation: CSDYGEIGYGYTF.

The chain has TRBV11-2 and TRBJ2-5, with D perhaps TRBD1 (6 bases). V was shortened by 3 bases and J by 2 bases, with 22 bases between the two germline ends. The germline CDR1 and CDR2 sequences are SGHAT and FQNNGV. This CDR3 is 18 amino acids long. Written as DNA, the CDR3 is TGTGCCAGCAGCTTCACCCATCCGGGGACATATCCACAAGAGACCCAGTACTTC. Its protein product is CASSFTHPGTYPQETQYF.

The CDR3 is CASSGTGANQPQHF. CDR3 sequence (DNA): TGTGCCAGCAGTGGGACAGGGGCTAATCAGCCCCAGCATTTT. The chain uses TRBV28 and TRBJ1-5; 10 nucleotides agree with TRBD1. The CDR3 covers 14 residues. The J segment lost 4 bases and the V segment lost 5 bases, leaving 2 bases of the junction unmatched. The germline CDR1 and CDR2 sequences are MDHEN and SYDVKM.

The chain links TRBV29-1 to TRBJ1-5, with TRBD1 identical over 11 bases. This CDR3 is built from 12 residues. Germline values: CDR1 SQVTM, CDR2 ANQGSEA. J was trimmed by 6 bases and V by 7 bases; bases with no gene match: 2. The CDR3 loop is CSAGQGAQPQHF. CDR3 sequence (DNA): TGCAGCGCCGGACAGGGGGCTCAGCCCCAGCATTTT.

The CDR3 reads CASLTRDRVRETQYF. The DNA for the CDR3 is TGTGCCAGTCTTACCCGGGACAGGGTAAGAGAGACCCAGTACTTC. This rearrangement joins TRBV28 to TRBJ2-5; the match to TRBD1 covers 9 bases. Trimming removed 9 bases from V and 4 bases from J; junction bases left unmatched: 12. Germline CDR1 MDHEN, CDR2 SYDVKM. The CDR3 consists of 15 residues.

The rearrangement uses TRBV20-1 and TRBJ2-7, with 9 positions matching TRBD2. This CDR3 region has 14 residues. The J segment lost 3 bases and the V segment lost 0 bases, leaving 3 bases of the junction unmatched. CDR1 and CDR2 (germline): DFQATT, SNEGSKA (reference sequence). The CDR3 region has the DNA TGCAGTGCTAGAGAGGCTAGCGGGGTCTACGAGCAGTACTTC. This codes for CSAREASGVYEQYF.

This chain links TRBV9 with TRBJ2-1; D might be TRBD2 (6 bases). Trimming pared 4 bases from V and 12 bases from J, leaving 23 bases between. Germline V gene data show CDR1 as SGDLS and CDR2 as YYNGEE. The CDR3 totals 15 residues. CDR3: CASSSRLGDLTVQFF. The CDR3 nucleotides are TGTGCCAGCAGCTCCCGACTAGGGGATCTCACTGTGCAGTTCTTC.

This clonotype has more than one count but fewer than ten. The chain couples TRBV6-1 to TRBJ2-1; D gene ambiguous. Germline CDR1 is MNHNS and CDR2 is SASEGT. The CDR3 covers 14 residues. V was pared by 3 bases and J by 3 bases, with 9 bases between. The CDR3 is CASSDGIYYNEQFF. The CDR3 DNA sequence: TGTGCCAGCAGTGACGGAATATACTACAATGAGCAGTTCTTC.

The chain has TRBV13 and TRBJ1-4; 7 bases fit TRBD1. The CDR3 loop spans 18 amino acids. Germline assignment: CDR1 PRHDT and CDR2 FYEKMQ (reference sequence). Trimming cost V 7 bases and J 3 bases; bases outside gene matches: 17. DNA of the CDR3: TGTGCCAGCAACCGTCACAGGGGCTTGGGTGTACCTAATGAAAAACTGTTTTTT. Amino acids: CASNRHRGLGVPNEKLFF.

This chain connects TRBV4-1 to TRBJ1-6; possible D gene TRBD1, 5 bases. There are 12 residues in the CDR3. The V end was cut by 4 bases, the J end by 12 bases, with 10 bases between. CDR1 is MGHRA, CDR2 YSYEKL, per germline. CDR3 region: CASSRGTGPLHF. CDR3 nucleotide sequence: TGCGCCAGCAGCCGAGGGACGGGACCCCTCCACTTT.

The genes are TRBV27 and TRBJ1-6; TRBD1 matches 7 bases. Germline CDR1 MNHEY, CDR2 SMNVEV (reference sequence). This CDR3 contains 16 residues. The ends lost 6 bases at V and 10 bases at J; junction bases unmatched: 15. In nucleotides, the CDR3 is TGTGCCAGCAGCTCTGCCCCCAGGGGGAGTGAATCACCCCTCCACTTT. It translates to CASSSAPRGSESPLHF.

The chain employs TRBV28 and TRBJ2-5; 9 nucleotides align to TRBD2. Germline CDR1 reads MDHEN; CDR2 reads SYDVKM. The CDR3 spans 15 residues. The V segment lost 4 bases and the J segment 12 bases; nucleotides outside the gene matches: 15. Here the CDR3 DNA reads TGTGCCAGCAGTTCACTATCTAGCGGGGTCGGAAGAGAGTACTTC. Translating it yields CASSSLSSGVGREYF.

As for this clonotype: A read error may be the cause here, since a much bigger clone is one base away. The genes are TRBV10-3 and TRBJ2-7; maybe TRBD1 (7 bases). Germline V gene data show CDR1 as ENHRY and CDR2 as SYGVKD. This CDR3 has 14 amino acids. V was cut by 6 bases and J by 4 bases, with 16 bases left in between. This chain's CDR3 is CAISPGGDRYEQYF. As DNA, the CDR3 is TGTGCCATCAGCCCAGGAGGGGACAGATACGAGCAGTACTTC.

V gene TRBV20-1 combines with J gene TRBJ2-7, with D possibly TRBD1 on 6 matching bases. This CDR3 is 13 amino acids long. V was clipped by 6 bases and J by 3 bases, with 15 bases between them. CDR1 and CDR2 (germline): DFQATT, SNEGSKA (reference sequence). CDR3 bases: TGCAGTGCCACGGACAGAAGGGACTACGAGCAGTACTTC. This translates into CSATDRRDYEQYF.

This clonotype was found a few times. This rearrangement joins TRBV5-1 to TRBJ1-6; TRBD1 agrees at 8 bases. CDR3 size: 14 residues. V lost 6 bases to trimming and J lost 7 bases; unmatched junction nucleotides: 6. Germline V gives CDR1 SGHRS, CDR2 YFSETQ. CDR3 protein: CASTATGENSPLHF. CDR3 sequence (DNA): TGCGCCAGCACCGCGACAGGGGAGAATTCACCCCTCCACTTT.